This TCR beta chain was recorded in a study of blood T cell repertoires in COVID-19. Produced via immunoSEQ multiplex PCR; TCRdb's table is partial and in-frame only. The sample carries 55,000 to 90,000 clones, 88% recorded once. The CDR3 covers 15 residues. Germline V CDR1 and CDR2: MDHEN, SYDVKM. Trimming stripped 7 bases from V and 4 bases from J, with 17 bases between. The sequence was collected from a human donor in a cohort sampled during active COVID-19. The gene calls are TRBV28 and TRBJ2-1; D is possibly TRBD1 (6 bases). Sequencing was done on a sample of peripheral blood. The CDR3 coding sequence is TGTGCCAGCACCCCCGGGACACGGTCTTACAATGAGCAGTTCTTC. It is translated as CASTPGTRSYNEQFF. Full variable domain (remainder filled in from reference TRBV28 and TRBJ2-1): DVKVTQSSRYLVKRTGEKVFLECVQDMDHENMFWYRQDPGLGLRLIYFSYDVKMKEKGDIPEGYSVSREKKERFSLILESASTNQTSMYLCASTPGTRSYNEQFFGPGTRLTVL.